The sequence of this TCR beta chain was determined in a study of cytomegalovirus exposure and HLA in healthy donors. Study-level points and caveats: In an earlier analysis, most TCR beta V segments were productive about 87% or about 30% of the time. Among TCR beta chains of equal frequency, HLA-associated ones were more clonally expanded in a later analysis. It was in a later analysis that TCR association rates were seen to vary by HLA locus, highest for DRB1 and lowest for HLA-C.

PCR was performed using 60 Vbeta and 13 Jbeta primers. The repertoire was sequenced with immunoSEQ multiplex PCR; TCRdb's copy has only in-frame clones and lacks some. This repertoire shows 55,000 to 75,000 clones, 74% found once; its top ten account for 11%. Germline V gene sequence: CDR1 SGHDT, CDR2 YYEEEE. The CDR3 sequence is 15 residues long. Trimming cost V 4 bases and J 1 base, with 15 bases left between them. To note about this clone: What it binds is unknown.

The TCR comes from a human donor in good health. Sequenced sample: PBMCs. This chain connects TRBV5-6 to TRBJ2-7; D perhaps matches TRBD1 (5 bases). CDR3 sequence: CASSHQGGFSYEQYF. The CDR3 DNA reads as TGTGCCAGCAGCCACCAGGGTGGGTTTTCCTACGAGCAGTACTTC.